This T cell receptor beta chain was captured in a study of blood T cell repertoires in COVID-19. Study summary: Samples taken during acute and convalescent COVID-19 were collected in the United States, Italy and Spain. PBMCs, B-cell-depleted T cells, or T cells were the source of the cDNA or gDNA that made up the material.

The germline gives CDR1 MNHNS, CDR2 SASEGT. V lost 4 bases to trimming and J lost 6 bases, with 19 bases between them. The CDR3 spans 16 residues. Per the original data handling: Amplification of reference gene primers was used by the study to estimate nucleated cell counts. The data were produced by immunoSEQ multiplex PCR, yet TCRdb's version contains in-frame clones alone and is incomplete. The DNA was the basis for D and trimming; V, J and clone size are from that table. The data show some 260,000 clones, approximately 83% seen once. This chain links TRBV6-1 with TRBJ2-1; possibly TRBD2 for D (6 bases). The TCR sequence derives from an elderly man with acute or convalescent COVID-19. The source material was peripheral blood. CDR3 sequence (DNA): TGTGCCAGCAGTGCCCAAAACAGTTTGCGGGGCAATGAGCAGTTCTTC. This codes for CASSAQNSLRGNEQFF.